Following are 12 T cell receptor beta chains from one sample sequenced in a study of radiotherapy plus CTLA-4 blockade in lung cancer. Assay: immunoSEQ multiplex PCR; the TCRdb copy retains only in-frame clones and omits some. The sample records about 66,000 clones, around 83% being singletons. Sequencing used peripheral blood, obtained from a patient treated with radiotherapy plus ipilimumab. The receptors were sampled from a human donor with non-small cell lung cancer who had a partial response to radiotherapy plus ipilimumab.

The chain employs TRBV9 and TRBJ2-1, with a possible D match to TRBD2 (5 bases). V was cut by 0 bases and J by 6 bases, with 10 bases left in between. Germline assignment: CDR1 SGDLS and CDR2 YYNGEE. The CDR3 length is 14 residues. CDR3 sequence (DNA): TGTGCCAGCAGCGTAGCTACCCGGGGCAATGAGCAGTTCTTC. As protein: CASSVATRGNEQFF.

The rearrangement uses TRBV29-1 and TRBJ2-2, with 9 bases fitting TRBD2. After removal of 5 bases from V and 2 bases from J, the junction contained 9 bases not matched to a gene. This CDR3 has 16 amino acids. Germline CDR1 SQVTM, CDR2 ANQGSEA. In DNA form, the CDR3 reads TGCAGCGTTTTTAGCGGGAGTGGCGTTAACACCGGGGAGCTGTTTTTT. Encoded protein: CSVFSGSGVNTGELFF.

V and J are TRBV7-7 and TRBJ2-5, with 14 bases fitting TRBD2. The CDR3 loop spans 16 amino acids. J gave up 1 base and V 4 bases, and 2 bases lay outside the gene matches. CDR1 is SSHAT and CDR2 is FNYEAQ in the germline V gene (reference sequence). Here the CDR3 reads CASSSGLAGAQETQYF. CDR3 nucleotide sequence: TGTGCCAGCAGCTCGGGACTAGCGGGGGCCCAAGAGACCCAGTACTTC.

The chain couples TRBV5-1 to TRBJ2-1; a weak D match, TRBD1 (6 bases). CDR1 is SGHRS, CDR2 YFSETQ, per germline. This CDR3 has 14 residues. V shed 2 bases and J shed 8 bases, with 14 bases lying between them. CDR3 residues: CASSFWDTRDEQFF. CDR3 nucleotide sequence: TGCGCCAGCAGCTTTTGGGACACCAGGGATGAGCAGTTCTTC. Supplemented by reference TRBV5-1 and TRBJ2-1, the full variable domain reads KAGVTQTPRYLIKTRGQQVTLSCSPISGHRSVSWYQQTPGQGLQFLFEYFSETQRNKGNFPGRFSGRQFSNSRSEMNVSTLELGDSALYLCASSFWDTRDEQFFGPGTRLTVL.

The CDR3 DNA is TGTGCCAGCAGTGACCAAACTAATGAAAAACTGTTTTTT. Its protein product is CASSDQTNEKLFF. The V and J genes are TRBV2 and TRBJ1-4, with unresolved D. The CDR3 is 13 amino acids. Trimming removed 3 bases at V and 1 base at J, with 3 bases between. CDR1 is SNHLY, CDR2 FYNNEI, per germline.

By share of the sample, this clone is medium-sized. The chain carries TRBV2 and TRBJ2-7; 10 bases align to TRBD1. CDR1 and CDR2 from the germline V gene are SNHLY and FYNNEI. This CDR3 is 14 amino acids long. With 4 bases clipped from V and 5 bases from J, the junction kept 5 bases outside the gene matches. CDR3 sequence: CASSVTGQGNEQYF. Here the CDR3 DNA reads TGTGCCAGCAGTGTTACGGGACAGGGGAACGAGCAGTACTTC.

The chain couples TRBV28 to TRBJ2-7, with D maybe TRBD2 (6 bases). The CDR3 totals 16 residues. Germline CDR1 and CDR2: MDHEN and SYDVKM. Trimming removed 4 bases from V and 0 bases from J, with 16 bases in between. The CDR3 is CASSSPGDGSSYEQYF. CDR3 sequence (DNA): TGTGCCAGCAGTTCCCCGGGGGACGGTAGCTCCTACGAGCAGTACTTC.

V usage is TRBV7-2 and J usage is TRBJ2-1; 14 positions match TRBD2. Germline assignment: CDR1 SGHTA and CDR2 FQGNSA. This CDR3 has 16 residues. The J segment lost 9 bases and the V segment lost 7 bases, leaving 11 bases of the junction unmatched. The DNA for the CDR3 is TGTGCCAGCATATTTCGGGGGACTAGCGGGAGTAGTGAGCAGTTCTTC. This codes for CASIFRGTSGSSEQFF.

The genes are TRBV4-2 and TRBJ2-2; possible D gene TRBD2, 5 bases. CDR1 and CDR2 (germline): LGHNA, YNFKEQ. The V and J ends lost 4 bases and 4 bases respectively, with 10 bases between them. CDR3 length: 14 residues. CDR3 loop: CASSPVGGTGELFF. In nucleotides, the CDR3 is TGTGCCAGCAGCCCGGTCGGAGGCACCGGGGAGCTGTTTTTT.

Remarks on this clone: One end of the junction varies from germline; a read error may be responsible. The chain uses TRBV5-1 and TRBJ2-7; unclear D gene. Germline lookup yields CDR1 SGHRS and CDR2 YFSETQ. The CDR3 has 13 amino acids. CDR3 bases: TGCGCCAGCAGCCTCGACTCCCTCTACGGGCAGTACTTC. It specifies CASSLDSLYGQYF. Supplemented by reference TRBV5-1 and TRBJ2-7, the full variable domain reads KAGVTQTPRYLIKTRGQQVTLSCSPISGHRSVSWYQQTPGQGLQFLFEYFSETQRNKGNFPGRFSGRQFSNSRSEMNVSTLELGDSALYLCASSLDSLYGQYFGPGTRLTVT.

The rearrangement uses TRBV5-1 and TRBJ2-7; 13 bases agree with TRBD2. This CDR3 is built from 16 residues. Trimming took 3 bases from V and 1 from J; bases not matched to a gene: 4. CDR1 SGHRS and CDR2 YFSETQ come from the germline V gene. The CDR3 nucleotides are TGCGCCAGCAGCTCCGGGACTAGCGGGGCGTCCTACGAGCAGTACTTC. It yields the protein CASSSGTSGASYEQYF. Variable domain in full (rest from reference TRBV5-1 and TRBJ2-7): KAGVTQTPRYLIKTRGQQVTLSCSPISGHRSVSWYQQTPGQGLQFLFEYFSETQRNKGNFPGRFSGRQFSNSRSEMNVSTLELGDSALYLCASSSGTSGASYEQYFGPGTRLTVT.

The CDR3 sequence is CASSTQGRTGELFF. The CDR3 coding sequence is TGTGCCAGCAGCACACAGGGCCGAACCGGGGAGCTGTTTTTT. The chain has TRBV7-3 and TRBJ2-2; tentative D call: TRBD1 (6 bases). Germline CDR1 is SGHTA and CDR2 is FQGTGA. The germline V and J ends were trimmed by 5 bases and 5 bases, with 12 bases remaining between them. CDR3 length: 14 residues.